The sequence of this T cell receptor beta chain was determined in a study of blood T cell repertoires in COVID-19 (TCRdb year 2020). Context from the whole study: The collaborator samples originated in the United States, Italy and Spain and spanned the acute and convalescent phases of COVID-19. Where available, HLA class I and class II types were obtained from metadata supplied by the sample provider rather than from assay-based typing. The repertoires were released in a freely available public database intended as a resource for research on the immune response to SARS-CoV-2. The samples were drawn from the first 160 participants of the ongoing ImmuneRACE study and from over 950 subjects provided by 6 global collaborators. Subjects who had been exposed to COVID-19, were actively infected with it, or had recovered from it provided the deeply sampled blood TCRbeta repertoires that made up the dataset. Nearly every sample came with metadata listing a de-identified subject ID, COVID-19 status, age in years and sex. The material from the prospective study consisted of cDNA or gDNA derived from T cells, B-cell-depleted T cells, or PBMCs. General conclusions and limits of the study: The amount of clinical and demographic metadata varied by source and participant and was provided uncurated.

Collaborating institutions collected whole blood in K2EDTA tubes following their own protocols. For TCRbeta analysis, collaborators shipped samples in one of three forms: frozen whole blood, isolated PBMCs, or DNA extracted from either of those sample types. About this clone: What this receptor recognizes is not known. No per-base quality is available; no much larger clone lies one base away.

TCRbeta CDR3 regions were amplified from genomic DNA by means of the immunoSEQ Assay, a bias-controlled multiplex PCR. As for the original processing: The number of nucleated cells in each sample was estimated by amplification of reference gene primers within the assay. To quantify the absolute abundance of each unique TCRbeta CDR3 rearrangement, sequence reads were collapsed and filtered. For each sample, productive Simpson clonality was calculated as the square root of Simpson's diversity index across productive rearrangements. TCRdb's version of the immuneACCESS table is confined to in-frame rearrangements and falls short of the full clone set. An unresolved V gene accounts for under half of the shortfall where checked; the remainder is of unknown origin. The D gene and trimming were derived from the DNA, and the V and J assignments and clone size from that table. The sample table shows 220,000 or so clones, and roughly four fifths are seen once. The ten largest clones add up to under 2% of the sample.

The sample was peripheral blood. The source is a woman older than 75 with acute or convalescent COVID-19.

The CDR3 region: CATSRDYPILRQTGRTEAFF. The DNA reads as follows: TGTGCCACCAGCAGAGATTACCCAATCCTCAGGCAAACAGGGAGAACTGAAGCTTTCTTT. The sequence is built from TRBV15 and TRBJ1-1, and perhaps TRBD1 as D gene, on 6 matching bases. From the germline V gene (reference sequence), CDR1 is LNHNV and CDR2 is YYDKDF. Relative to germline, V is 0 bases shorter and J is 5 bases shorter, with 28 bases between their ends. The CDR3 holds 20 amino acids from the cysteine to the phenylalanine. This entry keeps only the CDR3 DNA: 60 bases, framed from base 1.